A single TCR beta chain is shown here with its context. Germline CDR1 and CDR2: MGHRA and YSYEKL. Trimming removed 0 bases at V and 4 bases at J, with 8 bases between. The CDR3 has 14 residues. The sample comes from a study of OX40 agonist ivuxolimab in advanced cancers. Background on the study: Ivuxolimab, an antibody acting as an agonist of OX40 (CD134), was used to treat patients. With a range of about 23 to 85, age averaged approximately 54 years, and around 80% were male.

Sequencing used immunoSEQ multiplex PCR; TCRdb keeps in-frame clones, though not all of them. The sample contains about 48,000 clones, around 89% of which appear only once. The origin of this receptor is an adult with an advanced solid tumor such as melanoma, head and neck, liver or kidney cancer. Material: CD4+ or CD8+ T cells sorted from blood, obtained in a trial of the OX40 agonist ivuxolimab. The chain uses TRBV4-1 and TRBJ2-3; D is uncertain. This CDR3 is CASSQESPPDTQYF. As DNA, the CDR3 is TGCGCCAGCAGCCAAGAGTCGCCCCCAGATACGCAGTATTTT.